The next 13 T cell receptor beta chains were all read from a single sample in a study of response to subunit inactivated influenza vaccine. TCRdb itself ran the RT-PCR reads through MiXCR, one entry per CDR3 protein. The sample carries roughly 570,000 distinct CDR3 sequences, around 15% recorded once. Sequencing used PBMCs from blood, obtained 11 to 12 days after vaccination. All receptors derive from a man aged 50 or older who received an inactivated influenza vaccine.

There are many counts of this clonotype. The J gene is TRBJ2-7, the V gene TRBV27; D gene unclear. The V and J ends lost 5 bases and 0 bases respectively, with 5 bases between them. Germline lookup yields CDR1 MNHEY and CDR2 SMNVEV (reference sequence). The CDR3 loop spans 12 amino acids. DNA for the CDR3: TGTGCCAGCAGTCCGATCTCCTACGAGCAGTACTTC. Translation: CASSPISYEQYF.

The chain couples TRBV24-1 to TRBJ2-4; weak D call: TRBD1 (8 bases). The length of the CDR3 is 15 residues. V was clipped by 4 bases and J by 7 bases, with 16 bases between them. Per germline, CDR1 KGHDR and CDR2 SFDVKD. The CDR3 nucleotides are TGTGCCACCAGTGACCCTCTACAGGGGGGGAACATTCAGTACTTC. It translates to CATSDPLQGGNIQYF.

This clonotype was observed a few times. The gene calls are TRBV7-2 and TRBJ2-7; a weak D match, TRBD1 (6 bases). V lost 1 base and J lost 0, with 13 bases in between. CDR3 length: 16 amino acids. Per germline, CDR1 SGHTA and CDR2 FQGNSA. The chain's CDR3 is CASSLGSRGISYEQYF. The CDR3 DNA is TGTGCCAGCAGCTTAGGGTCCAGGGGCATCTCCTACGAGCAGTACTTC. The full variable domain, completed using reference TRBV7-2 and TRBJ2-7, is GAGVSQSPSNKVTEKGKDVELRCDPISGHTALYWYRQSLGQGLEFLIYFQGNSAPDKSGLPSDRFSAERTGGSVSTLTIQRTQQEDSAVYLCASSLGSRGISYEQYFGPGTRLTVT.

This clonotype was found a few times. This rearrangement joins TRBV5-1 to TRBJ1-2; D unclear. V was shortened by 0 bases and J by 10 bases, with 13 bases between the two germline ends. The CDR3 covers 13 residues. Germline CDR1 is SGHRS and CDR2 is YFSETQ. CDR3 sequence reads: CASSLVGWEAYTF. The DNA of the CDR3 is TGCGCCAGCAGCTTGGTGGGTTGGGAGGCCTACACCTTC.

This chain joins TRBV5-1 and TRBJ2-3, with unresolved D. The CDR3 consists of 14 residues. Germline CDR1 is SGHRS and CDR2 is YFSETQ. Trimming took off 7 bases at V and 5 bases at J, with 17 bases between the two ends. This chain's CDR3 is CASGKVPSGDTQYF. DNA for the CDR3: TGCGCCAGCGGAAAAGTGCCTTCAGGAGATACGCAGTATTTT.

This clonotype appeared many times. The V gene is TRBV5-1, the J gene TRBJ2-3; D may be TRBD1 (6 bases). CDR1 is SGHRS and CDR2 is YFSETQ in the germline V gene. The germline V and J ends were trimmed by 0 bases and 2 bases, with 10 bases remaining between them. The CDR3 consists of 15 residues. This CDR3 is CASSLDGGNTDTQYF. CDR3 nucleotide sequence: TGCGCCAGCAGCTTGGATGGGGGCAACACAGATACGCAGTATTTT.

The V and J genes are TRBV7-2 and TRBJ2-3, with 9 bases that match TRBD2. The V and J ends lost 7 bases and 11 bases, in that order; junction bases with no gene match: 16. Germline-derived CDR1 and CDR2 are SGHTA and FQGNSA. The CDR3 runs 15 residues. The CDR3 sequence: CASTLFSGGKPVQYF. The CDR3, as DNA: TGTGCCAGCACCCTCTTTAGCGGGGGCAAACCGGTGCAGTATTTT.

A few counts support this clonotype. The genes are TRBV5-1 and TRBJ2-2; D gene ambiguous. The CDR3 totals 14 residues. Trimming took off 6 bases at V and 0 bases at J, with 9 bases between the two ends. The V gene's germline CDR1 is SGHRS and CDR2 YFSETQ. The CDR3 reads CASKRDSNTGELFF. The DNA for the CDR3 is TGCGCCAGCAAAAGGGATTCGAACACCGGGGAGCTGTTTTTT. The entire variable domain, with the rest obtained from reference TRBV5-1 and TRBJ2-2, is as follows: KAGVTQTPRYLIKTRGQQVTLSCSPISGHRSVSWYQQTPGQGLQFLFEYFSETQRNKGNFPGRFSGRQFSNSRSEMNVSTLELGDSALYLCASKRDSNTGELFFGEGSRLTVL.

The rearrangement links TRBV20-1 to TRBJ1-2; tentative D call: TRBD1 (5 bases). CDR1 is DFQATT and CDR2 is SNEGSKA in the germline V gene (reference sequence). This CDR3 is 17 amino acids long. Trimming left V 2 bases short and J 8 bases short, with 27 bases between. The CDR3 coding sequence is TGCAGTGCTAGAAGGGACGGCCTACCCCAAGGACTCTTCGGCTACACCTTC. Protein product: CSARRDGLPQGLFGYTF.

This clonotype has ten or more counts. The chain joins TRBV4-2 to TRBJ1-6; D is perhaps TRBD1 (6 bases). This CDR3 comprises 15 residues. The V end lost 0 bases, the J end lost 8 bases, and 11 bases lay between the germline ends. CDR1 and CDR2 (germline): LGHNA, YNFKEQ. The CDR3 here is CASSQDGGRDSPLHF. DNA for the CDR3: TGTGCCAGCAGCCAAGACGGGGGCCGGGATTCACCCCTCCACTTT.

This clonotype was recorded a few times. The rearrangement uses TRBV7-2 and TRBJ2-7; D may be TRBD1 (6 bases). Germline V CDR1 and CDR2: SGHTA, FQGNSA. CDR3 size: 14 residues. V was clipped by 5 bases and J by 6 bases, with 17 bases between them. For the CDR3, the DNA is TGTGCCAGCAGCAGAAACAGGGCCGAGGGCGAGCAGTACTTC. It encodes CASSRNRAEGEQYF. Looking up the rest from reference TRBV7-2 and TRBJ2-7 gives the full variable domain: GAGVSQSPSNKVTEKGKDVELRCDPISGHTALYWYRQSLGQGLEFLIYFQGNSAPDKSGLPSDRFSAERTGGSVSTLTIQRTQQEDSAVYLCASSRNRAEGEQYFGPGTRLTVT.

This clonotype was seen more than once but under ten times. The CDR3 DNA reads as TGTGCCAGCAGCACTAGGCCCCTAGCGGGCACAGATACGCAGTATTTT. It codes for CASSTRPLAGTDTQYF. The V and J genes are TRBV9 and TRBJ2-3; 7 bases fit TRBD2. Unmatched junction bases numbered 9, after V lost 4 bases and J lost 1 base. CDR1 and CDR2 from the germline V gene are SGDLS and YYNGEE. The CDR3 has 16 residues.

V usage is TRBV19 and J usage is TRBJ2-3; D is uncertain. The CDR3 sequence is 15 residues long. Germline V gene lookup returns CDR1 LNHDA and CDR2 SQIVND (reference sequence). Trimming shortened V by 10 bases and J by 0 bases, and 17 bases separated the two germline ends. CDR3 nucleotide sequence: TGTGCCACCCGCCCTCAGGCAGCCAGCACAGATACGCAGTATTTT. It is translated as CATRPQAASTDTQYF.